Listed here are 8 T cell receptor beta chains from one sample, sequenced in a study of identical twins (TCRdb year 2016). The receptor library was made with 5' RACE. Sequenced on an Illumina HiSeq 2000. TCRdb cleaned the public reads at Q25 with fastp, built clones with MiXCR and kept in-frame beta chains. Each CDR3 protein appears once, grouped with its most common genes and DNA. This sample comprises about 470,000 distinct CDR3 sequences, 24% of them detected only once. Jointly, the top ten make up 2.9% of the sample. The same sample was also used in a study of T cells expressing NK-cell markers.

Material for sequencing was CD4+ T cells sorted from blood. The receptors originated from a woman between 18 and 29 years old in good health.

The rearrangement uses TRBV2 and TRBJ1-1; tentative D call: TRBD1 (5 bases). Germline CDR1 SNHLY, CDR2 FYNNEI. V was cut by 5 bases and J by 2 bases, with 9 bases left in between. This CDR3 region has 13 residues. This CDR3 reads CASSMGENTEAFF. In DNA form, the CDR3 reads TGTGCCAGCAGTATGGGGGAAAACACTGAAGCTTTCTTT. Supplemented by reference TRBV2 and TRBJ1-1, the full variable domain reads EPEVTQTPSHQVTQMGQEVILRCVPISNHLYFYWYRQILGQKVEFLVSFYNNEISEKSEIFDDQFSVERPDGSNFTLKIRSTKLEDSAMYFCASSMGENTEAFFGQGTRLTVV.

There are a few counts of this clonotype. The V and J genes are TRBV20-1 and TRBJ1-1, with D hard to call. The CDR3 covers 13 residues. Trimming stripped 4 bases from V and 1 base from J, with 10 bases between. Per germline, CDR1 DFQATT and CDR2 SNEGSKA (reference sequence). CDR3 sequence (DNA): TGCAGTGCTACCCGAGTGAGGAACACTGAAGCTTTCTTT. The encoded protein is CSATRVRNTEAFF.

V is TRBV9 and J is TRBJ2-7; D gene unclear. From germline, CDR1 is SGDLS and CDR2 YYNGEE. Deletions cut 0 bases from V and 4 bases from J, with 8 bases between. The CDR3 loop spans 13 amino acids. The CDR3: CASSVAPVYEQYF. In DNA form, the CDR3 reads TGTGCCAGCAGCGTAGCTCCAGTGTACGAGCAGTACTTC.

Only a few counts were recorded for this clonotype. The chain links TRBV20-1 to TRBJ2-1; D tentatively fits TRBD1 or TRBD2 (5 bases each). The CDR3 totals 14 residues. Germline V gene lookup returns CDR1 DFQATT and CDR2 SNEGSKA (reference sequence). Trimming took off 4 bases at V and 6 bases at J, with 16 bases between the two ends. The CDR3 nucleotides are TGCAGTGCTACGAGGGGCTTGGCCGTCAATGAGCAGTTCTTC. Translated, it gives CSATRGLAVNEQFF.

The sample holds a few counts of this clonotype. The CDR3: CASSYMGSRGNEQFF. In nucleotides, the CDR3 is TGTGCCAGCAGTTACATGGGATCCCGTGGGAATGAGCAGTTCTTC. The chain joins TRBV6-2 or TRBV6-3 to TRBJ2-1; D is unclear. Trimming removed 2 bases at V and 7 bases at J, with 15 bases between. The CDR3 has 15 residues. CDR1 and CDR2 (germline): MNHEY, SVGEGT.

This clonotype was observed a few times. The V and J genes are TRBV7-6 and TRBJ2-1, with 7 bases lining up with TRBD1. Per the germline V gene, CDR1 is SGHVS and CDR2 is FNYEAQ. CDR3 size: 14 residues. V dropped 4 bases and J dropped 7; count of bases not matched to a gene: 7. The CDR3 sequence is CASSWRQGGNEQFF. The CDR3 DNA sequence: TGTGCCAGCAGCTGGAGACAGGGCGGGAATGAGCAGTTCTTC.

The chain links TRBV15 to TRBJ2-5; the D is unclear. CDR1 and CDR2 (germline): LNHNV, YYDKDF (reference sequence). The V gene lost 0 bases and the J gene lost 2 bases, with 4 bases spanning the gap. The CDR3 is 13 residues long. The CDR3 nucleotides read TGTGCCACCAGCAGAGATCAACAAGAGACCCAGTACTTC. Translated, it gives CATSRDQQETQYF.

In this sample, this clonotype turned up many times. V is TRBV6-6 and J is TRBJ1-1, with D possibly TRBD1 on 6 matching bases. The CDR3 runs to 12 residues. The germline gives CDR1 MNHNY, CDR2 SVGAGI (reference sequence). The V gene lost 5 bases and the J gene lost 6 bases, with 10 bases spanning the gap. The CDR3 sequence is CASSGGGPEAFF. CDR3 sequence (DNA): TGTGCCAGCAGTGGCGGGGGCCCTGAAGCTTTCTTT.